The T cell receptor beta chain described here comes from a study of blood T cell repertoires in COVID-19 (dated by TCRdb to the early 2020s). For the wider study: The collaborator samples originated in the United States, Italy and Spain and spanned the acute and convalescent phases of COVID-19. The prospective study material was composed of cDNA or gDNA derived from T cells, B-cell-depleted T cells, or PBMCs. Deeply sampled blood TCRbeta repertoires from subjects exposed to, actively infected with, or recovered from COVID-19 were included in the dataset. The repertoires were released in a freely available public database intended as a resource for research on the immune response to SARS-CoV-2. Samples were obtained from the ongoing ImmuneRACE study (first 160 participants) and from over a thousand subjects provided by 6 global collaborators. Nearly every sample came with metadata listing a de-identified subject ID, COVID-19 status, age in years and sex. HLA class I and class II types, where available, came from metadata supplied by the sample provider rather than from assay-based typing.

Study-wide findings and limitations: The amount of clinical and demographic metadata varied by source and participant and was provided uncurated.

V is pared back by 2 bases and J by 7 bases, with 17 bases lying between the germline termini. The germline V gene supplies CDR1 MGHDK and CDR2 SYGVNS. Reading from cysteine to phenylalanine, the CDR3 counts 16 amino acids. The CDR3 DNA has 48 bases and is translated from base 1. Comments on this clone: Its antigen is unknown. No much larger clonotype is one base removed from it; base qualities were not supplied.

TCRbeta CDR3 regions were amplified from genomic DNA by means of the immunoSEQ Assay, a bias-controlled multiplex PCR. In the original analysis: Within the assay, amplification of reference gene primers was used to estimate how many nucleated cells each sample contained. To quantify the absolute abundance of each unique TCRbeta CDR3 rearrangement, sequence reads were collapsed and filtered. For each sample, productive Simpson clonality was calculated as the square root of Simpson's diversity index over productive rearrangements. The clones in this table, taken by TCRdb from immuneACCESS, are in-frame only. Not every clone is retained; where verified, under half of the shortfall comes from an unresolved V gene, and the cause of the rest is unknown. The V and J calls and the clone size are those of that table, but D and trimming were determined from the DNA. The sample table records tens of thousands of clones; roughly 88% of these occur just once. The ten top clones hold roughly 25% of the sample.

Each collaborating institution followed its own protocols to collect whole blood in K2EDTA tubes. For TCRbeta analysis, collaborator samples were shipped as frozen whole blood, as isolated PBMCs, or as DNA extracted from either sample type. The clonotype was recovered from a human donor in a cohort sampled during active COVID-19. Specimen: peripheral blood. The chain is encoded by TRBV25-1 joined to TRBJ1-4; possibly the D gene is TRBD1, per 5 matching bases. The DNA is as follows: TGTGCCAGCAGTGAAATCGGGGGTGGGTCGCGTGAAAAACTGTTTTTT. It specifies CASSEIGGGSREKLFF. The reference TRBV25-1 and TRBJ1-4 proteins fill in what lies around the CDR3, so the full variable domain reads EADIYQTPRYLVIGTGKKITLECSQTMGHDKMYWYQQDPGMELHLIHYSYGVNSTEKGDLSSESTVSRIRTEHFPLTLESARPSHTSQYLCASSEIGGGSREKLFFGSGTQLSVL.